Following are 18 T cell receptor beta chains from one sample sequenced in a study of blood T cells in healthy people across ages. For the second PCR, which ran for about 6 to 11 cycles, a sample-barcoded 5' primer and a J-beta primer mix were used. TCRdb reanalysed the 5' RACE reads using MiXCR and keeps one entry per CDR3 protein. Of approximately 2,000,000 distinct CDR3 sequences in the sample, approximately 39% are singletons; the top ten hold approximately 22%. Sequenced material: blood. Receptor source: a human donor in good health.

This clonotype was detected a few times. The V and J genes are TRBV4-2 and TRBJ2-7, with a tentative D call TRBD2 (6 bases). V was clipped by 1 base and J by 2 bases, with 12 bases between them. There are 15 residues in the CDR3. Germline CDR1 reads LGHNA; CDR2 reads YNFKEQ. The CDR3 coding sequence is TGTGCCAGCAGCCAAGGAGGCGGGGTAACCTACGAGCAGTACTTC. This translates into CASSQGGGVTYEQYF.

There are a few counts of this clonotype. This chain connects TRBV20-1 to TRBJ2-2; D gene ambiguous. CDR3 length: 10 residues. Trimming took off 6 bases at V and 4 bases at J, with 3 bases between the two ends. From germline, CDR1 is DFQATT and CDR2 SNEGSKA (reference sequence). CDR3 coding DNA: TGCAGTGCGGGCACCGGGGAGCTGTTTTTT. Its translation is CSAGTGELFF.

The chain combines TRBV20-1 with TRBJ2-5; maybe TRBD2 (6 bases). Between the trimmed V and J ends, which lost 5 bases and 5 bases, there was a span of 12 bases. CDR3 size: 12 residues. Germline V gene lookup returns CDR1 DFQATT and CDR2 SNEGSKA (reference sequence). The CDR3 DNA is TGCAGTGCTCCACATGGGGGGGAGACCCAGTACTTC. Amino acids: CSAPHGGETQYF.

This CDR3 reads CASSQEIGTPPGHTF. The DNA of the CDR3 is TGTGCCAGCAGCCAAGAAATTGGGACTCCCCCTGGACACACCTTC. The V call is TRBV3-1, the J call TRBJ1-2, with TRBD1 as a possible D gene (5 bases). The CDR3 runs 15 residues. Trimming stripped 0 bases from V and 12 bases from J, with 20 bases between. The germline CDR1 and CDR2 sequences are LGHDT and YNNKEL (reference sequence).

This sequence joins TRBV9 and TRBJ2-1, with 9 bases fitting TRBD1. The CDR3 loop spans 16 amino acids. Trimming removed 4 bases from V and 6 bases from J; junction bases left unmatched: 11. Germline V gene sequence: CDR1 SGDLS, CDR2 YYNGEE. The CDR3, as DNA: TGTGCCAGCAGCCAGCTGACAGGGGGACCATCCAATGAGCAGTTCTTC. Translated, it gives CASSQLTGGPSNEQFF.

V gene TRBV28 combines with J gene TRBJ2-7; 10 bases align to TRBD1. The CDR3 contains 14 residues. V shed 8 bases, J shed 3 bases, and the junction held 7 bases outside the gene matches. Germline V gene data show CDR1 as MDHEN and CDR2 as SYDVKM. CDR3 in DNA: TGTGCCAGCTATAACCGGGACAGGGGCTACGAGCAGTACTTC. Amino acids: CASYNRDRGYEQYF.

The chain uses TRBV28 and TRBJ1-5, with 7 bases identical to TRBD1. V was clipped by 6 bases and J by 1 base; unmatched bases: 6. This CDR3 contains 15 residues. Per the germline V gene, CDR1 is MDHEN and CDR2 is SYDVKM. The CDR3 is CASSLGQLSNQPQHF. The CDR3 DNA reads TGTGCCAGCAGCCTGGGACAGCTAAGCAATCAGCCCCAGCATTTT.

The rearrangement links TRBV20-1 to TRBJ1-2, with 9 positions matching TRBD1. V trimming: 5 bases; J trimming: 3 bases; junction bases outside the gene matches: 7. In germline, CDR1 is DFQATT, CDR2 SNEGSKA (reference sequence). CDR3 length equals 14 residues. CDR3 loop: CSAGGQGVDYGYTF. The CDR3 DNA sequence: TGCAGTGCTGGGGGACAGGGTGTGGACTATGGCTACACCTTC.

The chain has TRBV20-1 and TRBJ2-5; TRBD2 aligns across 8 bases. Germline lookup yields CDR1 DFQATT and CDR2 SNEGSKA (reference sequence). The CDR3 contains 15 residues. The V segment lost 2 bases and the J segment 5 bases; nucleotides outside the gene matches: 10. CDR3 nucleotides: TGCAGTGCTAGATCTCCAGCGGGGGCTGTCGAGACCCAGTACTTC. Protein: CSARSPAGAVETQYF.

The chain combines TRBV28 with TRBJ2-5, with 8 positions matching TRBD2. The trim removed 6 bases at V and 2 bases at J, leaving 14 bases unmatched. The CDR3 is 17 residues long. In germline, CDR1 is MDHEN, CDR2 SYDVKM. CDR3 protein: CASSTRVRGVTQETQYF. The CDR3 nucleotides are TGTGCCAGCAGCACCAGGGTGCGGGGGGTTACTCAAGAGACCCAGTACTTC.

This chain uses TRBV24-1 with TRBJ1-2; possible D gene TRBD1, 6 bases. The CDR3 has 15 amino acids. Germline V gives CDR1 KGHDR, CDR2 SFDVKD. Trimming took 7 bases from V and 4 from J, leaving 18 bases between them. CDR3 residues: CATSEGGLSGYGYTF. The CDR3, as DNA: TGTGCCACCAGCGAAGGGGGGTTAAGCGGCTATGGCTACACCTTC.

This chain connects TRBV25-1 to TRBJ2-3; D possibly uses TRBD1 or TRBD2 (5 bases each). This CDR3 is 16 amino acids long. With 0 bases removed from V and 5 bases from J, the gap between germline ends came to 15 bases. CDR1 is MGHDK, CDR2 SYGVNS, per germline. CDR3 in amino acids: CASSEYALVGEDTQYF. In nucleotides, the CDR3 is TGTGCCAGCAGTGAATATGCCCTTGTGGGGGAAGATACGCAGTATTTT.

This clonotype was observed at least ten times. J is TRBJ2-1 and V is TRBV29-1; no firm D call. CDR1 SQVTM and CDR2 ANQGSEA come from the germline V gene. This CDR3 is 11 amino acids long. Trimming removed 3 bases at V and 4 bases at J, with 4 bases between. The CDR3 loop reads CSVDRYNEQFF. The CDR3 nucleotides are TGCAGCGTTGACAGGTACAATGAGCAGTTCTTC.

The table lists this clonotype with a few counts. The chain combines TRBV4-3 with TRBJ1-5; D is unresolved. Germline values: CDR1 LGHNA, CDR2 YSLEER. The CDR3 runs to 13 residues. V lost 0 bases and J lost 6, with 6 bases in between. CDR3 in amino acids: CASSQDFVQPQHF. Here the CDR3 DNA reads TGCGCCAGCAGCCAAGATTTCGTTCAGCCCCAGCATTTT.

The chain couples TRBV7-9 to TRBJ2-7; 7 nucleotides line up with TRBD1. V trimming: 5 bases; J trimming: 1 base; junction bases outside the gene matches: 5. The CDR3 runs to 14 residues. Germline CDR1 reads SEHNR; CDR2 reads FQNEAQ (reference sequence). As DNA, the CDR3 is TGTGCCAGCAGCGATCCGGGACAGTCCTACGAGCAGTACTTC. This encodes CASSDPGQSYEQYF.

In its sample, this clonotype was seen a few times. The CDR3 nucleotides are TGCGCCAGCAGCTTGGCCGCAGGGGGTAATACTAACTATGGCTACACCTTC. It is translated as CASSLAAGGNTNYGYTF. The rearrangement joins TRBV5-1 to TRBJ1-2; 7 positions match TRBD1. V lost 0 bases and J lost 0; bases outside the gene matches: 8. CDR1 and CDR2 (germline): SGHRS, YFSETQ. The CDR3 has 17 residues.

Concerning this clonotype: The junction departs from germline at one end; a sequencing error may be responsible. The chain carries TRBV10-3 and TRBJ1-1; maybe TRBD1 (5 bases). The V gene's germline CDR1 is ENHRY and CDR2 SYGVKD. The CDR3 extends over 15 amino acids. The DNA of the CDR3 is TGTGCCATCAGCGAGTCGTCAGGGCGAGACACTGAAGCTTTCTTT. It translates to CAISESSGRDTEAFF.

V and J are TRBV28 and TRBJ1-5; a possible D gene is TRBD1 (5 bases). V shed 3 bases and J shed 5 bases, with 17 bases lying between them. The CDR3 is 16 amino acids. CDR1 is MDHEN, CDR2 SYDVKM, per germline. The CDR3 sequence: CASSLRWIGAYQPQHF. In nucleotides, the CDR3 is TGTGCCAGCAGTTTGAGGTGGATTGGGGCCTATCAGCCCCAGCATTTT. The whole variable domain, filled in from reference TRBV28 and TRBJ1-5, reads DVKVTQSSRYLVKRTGEKVFLECVQDMDHENMFWYRQDPGLGLRLIYFSYDVKMKEKGDIPEGYSVSREKKERFSLILESASTNQTSMYLCASSLRWIGAYQPQHFGDGTRLSIL.